This record concerns one T cell receptor beta chain sequence. Its antigen is not identified. The data originate from a study of T cell responses to AZD1222 COVID-19 vaccine. About the study: Second-dose intervals near 4 or 12 weeks were combined.

Trimming cost V 3 bases and J 2 bases, with 8 bases left between them. The germline V gene has CDR1 PRHDT and CDR2 FYEKMQ (reference sequence). The CDR3 contains 13 residues. Profiled with immunoSEQ multiplex PCR; TCRdb holds only in-frame clones, not every one. This table holds about 170,000 clones, about 92% found once. Study-wide results and caveats: Nearly half of spike-specific TCRs reportedly target variant regions that are unmutated in the B.1.351 and B.1.1.7 variants. The CD4 TCRs associated with vaccination extended across spike and predominated at 160-218 and 743-854.

The sequencing here drew on peripheral blood, taken on day 0 of AZD1222 vaccination. The chain carries TRBV13 and TRBJ2-7, with D uncertain. This TCR came from an adult in good health. CDR3 residues: CASSLGRTYEQYF. The CDR3, as DNA: TGTGCCAGCAGCTTGGGCCGTACCTACGAGCAGTACTTC. The full variable domain, in which reference TRBV13 and TRBJ2-7 provide the parts outside the CDR3, is AAGVIQSPRHLIKEKRETATLKCYPIPRHDTVYWYQQGPGQDPQFLISFYEKMQSDKGSIPDRFSAQQFSDYHSELNMSSLELGDSALYFCASSLGRTYEQYFGPGTRLTVT.